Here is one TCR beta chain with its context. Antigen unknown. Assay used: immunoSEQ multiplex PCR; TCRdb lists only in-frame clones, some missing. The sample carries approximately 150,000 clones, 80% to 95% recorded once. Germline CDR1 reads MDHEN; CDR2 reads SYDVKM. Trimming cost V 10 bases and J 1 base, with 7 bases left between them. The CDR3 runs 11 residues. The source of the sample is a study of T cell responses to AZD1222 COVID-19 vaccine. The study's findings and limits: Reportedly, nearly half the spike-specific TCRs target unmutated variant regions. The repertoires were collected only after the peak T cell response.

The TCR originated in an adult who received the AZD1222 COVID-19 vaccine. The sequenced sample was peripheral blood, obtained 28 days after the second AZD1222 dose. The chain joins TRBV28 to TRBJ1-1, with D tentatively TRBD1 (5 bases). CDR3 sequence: CATGQNTEAFF. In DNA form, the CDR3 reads TGTGCCACCGGACAGAACACTGAAGCTTTCTTT.